These 5 T cell receptor beta chains were all obtained from the same sample, sequenced in a study of cytomegalovirus exposure and HLA in healthy donors. In the PCR, 60 Vbeta and 13 Jbeta primers were used. The data were produced by immunoSEQ multiplex PCR, yet TCRdb's version contains in-frame clones alone and is incomplete. The sample yields 30,000 to 40,000 clones, approximately 79% seen once. Sequenced input: PBMCs. The source is a woman younger than 30 in good health and CMV-seropositive.

The genes are TRBV6-4 and TRBJ2-2; 8 bases map to TRBD1. Germline V CDR1 and CDR2: MRHNA, SNTAGT. J gave up 3 bases and V 3 bases, and 6 bases lay outside the gene matches. The CDR3 loop spans 16 amino acids. CDR3 region: CASSETGRGHTGELFF. As DNA, the CDR3 is TGTGCCAGCAGTGAGACTGGCAGGGGGCACACCGGGGAGCTGTTTTTT.

V is TRBV7-9 and J is TRBJ2-7, with 7 bases lining up with TRBD2. This CDR3 is built from 14 residues. The junction had 7 bases not matched to a gene; V was cut back by 8 bases and J by 0 bases. Germline assignment: CDR1 SEHNR and CDR2 FQNEAQ (reference sequence). The CDR3 DNA follows: TGTGCCAGCGCCGGGAGGACCTCCTCCTACGAGCAGTACTTC. Translating it yields CASAGRTSSYEQYF.

Here the CDR3 reads CASSLFNEQFF. The CDR3 coding sequence is TGTGCCAGCAGCCTATTTAATGAGCAGTTCTTC. The chain employs TRBV5-6 and TRBJ2-1, with no clear D. In germline, CDR1 is SGHDT, CDR2 YYEEEE. V was trimmed by 4 bases and J by 7 bases, leaving 6 bases between them. There are 11 residues in the CDR3.

The chain is built from TRBV5-4 and TRBJ2-3, with a possible D match to TRBD2 (6 bases). CDR1 and CDR2 (germline): SGHNT, YYREEE (reference sequence). The CDR3 has 16 amino acids. Trimming stripped 4 bases from V and 6 bases from J, with 21 bases between. CDR3 sequence (DNA): TGTGCCAGCAGCATAGGCGGGACGGGTAATTACGATACGCAGTATTTT. This encodes CASSIGGTGNYDTQYF.

The rearrangement links TRBV7-2 to TRBJ2-1; 10 nucleotides align to TRBD2. The CDR3 runs 16 residues. With 4 bases clipped from V and 9 bases from J, the junction kept 12 bases outside the gene matches. Germline V gene lookup returns CDR1 SGHTA and CDR2 FQGNSA. CDR3: CASSSGGGLAGVEQFF. CDR3 bases: TGTGCCAGCAGCTCCGGGGGGGGCCTAGCGGGGGTTGAGCAGTTCTTC.